This T cell receptor (beta chain) was captured by sequencing in a study of radiotherapy plus CTLA-4 blockade in lung cancer. Whole-study results and caveats: Early blood T cell clone dynamics reportedly forecast response best, with interferon-beta.

Profiled with immunoSEQ multiplex PCR; TCRdb holds only in-frame clones, not every one. The sample consists of around 130,000 clones, 80% to 90% of them appearing once. This clone was counted a single time. Its antigen remains unidentified. Sequenced here: peripheral blood, sampled from a patient treated with radiotherapy plus ipilimumab. This receptor was obtained from a human donor with non-small cell lung cancer that progressed on radiotherapy plus ipilimumab.

The CDR3 spells CASSLAAGVLYEQYF. DNA for the CDR3: TGTGCCAGCAGCTTAGCCGCGGGAGTCCTCTACGAGCAGTACTTC. V usage is TRBV7-2 and J usage is TRBJ2-7, with 7 bases lining up with TRBD2. This CDR3 is 15 amino acids long. The germline V gene encodes CDR1 SGHTA and CDR2 FQGNSA. J gave up 3 bases and V 0 bases, and 5 bases lay outside the gene matches.